The text below deals with one TCR beta chain. Its antigen is unidentified. This sample was taken from a study of cytomegalovirus exposure and HLA in healthy donors. Turning to the study itself: The approximately 120 validation repertoires matched the 500 to 750 first-cohort repertoires in platform, a later analysis reported.

Sequencing was performed with immunoSEQ multiplex PCR; in TCRdb, only in-frame clones are kept and a portion is missing. The sample carries about 110,000 clones, about 85% recorded once. V was pared by 1 base and J by 0 bases, with 10 bases between. Germline CDR1 and CDR2: SEHNR and FQNEAQ (reference sequence). The CDR3 spans 16 residues. Separation from the approximately 670-subject first cohort characterized the 120-subject validation cohort, to which the donors belonged. Whole-study findings and limits: Cytomegalovirus status was reportedly diagnosed by the classifier with high specificity and sensitivity. Subsequent analysis revealed that first-cohort TCR clusters tended to co-occur in the 90 to 150 validation repertoires.

The chain joins TRBV7-9 to TRBJ1-5; D is perhaps TRBD1 (5 bases). The material sequenced was PBMCs. The receptor comes from a young woman in good health and CMV-seropositive. The CDR3 protein is CASSLGQGYSNQPQHF. The CDR3 DNA reads TGTGCCAGCAGCTTAGGGCAGGGCTATAGCAATCAGCCCCAGCATTTT.